These T cell receptor beta chains were read from a single sample in a study of Ad26.COV2.S vaccination and SARS-CoV-2 variants. Profiled with immunoSEQ multiplex PCR; TCRdb holds only in-frame clones, not every one. The table records about 420,000 clones, approximately 88% of them present only once. This specimen consisted of peripheral blood, obtained in a trial of Ad26.COV2.S vaccine versus placebo. Receptors were obtained from a person between 18 and 65 years old who received the Ad26.COV2.S COVID-19 vaccine or a placebo. CDR3s include the opening cysteine and the closing phenylalanine or tryptophan. The D gene is left open where the match is weak. For some rows the clone size is stated as once, few or many, or as a class when expanded; others skip it.

D gene | clone size | J gene | V gene | CDR3 protein | CDR3 DNA
. | . | TRBJ1-2 | TRBV14 | CASSQDPAGYTF | TGTGCCAGCAGCCAAGATCCAGCGGGCTACACCTTC
. | . | TRBJ2-3 | TRBV5-8 | CASSLETDTQYF | TGTGCCAGCAGCTTGGAAACAGATACGCAGTATTTT
. | . | TRBJ1-2 | TRBV3-1/TRBV3-2 | CASSKRVGAHNYGYTF | TGTGCCAGCAGTAAAAGGGTAGGGGCTCATAACTATGGCTACACCTTC
. | . | TRBJ2-3 | TRBV11-2 | CASSQSTDTQYF | TGTGCCAGCAGCCAAAGCACAGATACGCAGTATTTT
. | . | TRBJ1-5 | TRBV19 | CASSIGEFQPQHF | TGTGCCAGTAGTATCGGCGAGTTTCAGCCCCAGCATTTT
. | . | TRBJ2-3 | TRBV4-1 | CASRDGHTDTQYF | TGCGCCAGCAGGGACGGCCACACAGATACGCAGTATTTT
. | . | TRBJ1-4 | TRBV28 | CASRGKFNEKLFF | TGTGCCAGCAGGGGGAAGTTTAATGAAAAACTGTTTTTT
. | . | TRBJ2-1 | TRBV27 | CASKLAPSLLRDEQFF | TGTGCCAGCAAACTGGCCCCCAGTCTTTTACGCGATGAGCAGTTCTTC
TRBD1 | . | TRBJ2-1 | TRBV7-8 | CASSLVGWDRGNNEQFF | TGTGCCAGCAGCTTAGTAGGCTGGGACAGGGGAAACAATGAGCAGTTCTTC
TRBD1 | . | TRBJ2-3 | TRBV28 | CASSYLDRGAKDTQYF | TGTGCCAGCAGTTACCTGGACAGGGGCGCGAAGGATACGCAGTATTTT
TRBD1 | few | TRBJ2-7 | TRBV19 | CASSPGQGDYEQYF | TGTGCCAGTAGTCCGGGACAGGGAGACTACGAGCAGTACTTC
. | . | TRBJ2-4 | TRBV7-2 | CASSLEGGKNIQYF | TGTGCCAGCAGCTTAGAGGGGGGGAAAAACATTCAGTACTTC
TRBD1 | . | TRBJ2-4 | TRBV7-9 | CASSLKVGQGFLAKNIQYF | TGTGCCAGCAGCTTAAAAGTGGGACAGGGTTTTCTAGCCAAAAACATTCAGTACTTC
. | . | TRBJ1-2 | TRBV2 | CASSERETGGYGYTF | TGTGCCAGCAGTGAACGGGAGACAGGCGGGTATGGCTACACCTTC